The source of this T cell receptor (beta chain) is a study of blood T cell repertoires in COVID-19. For the study at large: Samples came from the United States, Italy and Spain, spanning acute and convalescent COVID-19.

The CDR3 sequence is 16 residues long. Per the germline V gene, CDR1 is LNHDA and CDR2 is SQIVND (reference sequence). The trim removed 4 bases at V and 1 base at J, leaving 5 bases unmatched. As handled by the study authors: Amplification of reference gene primers provided the estimated nucleated cell counts. Libraries were prepared by immunoSEQ multiplex PCR; TCRdb keeps only in-frame clonotypes and omits some of them. Clone size and V and J calls were adopted from that table, with D and trimming inferred from the DNA. Of about 160,000 clones in the sample, around four fifths were seen once. Residents of around 24 US areas, aged roughly 18 to 95 years, made up the participants.

This sequence joins TRBV19 and TRBJ2-2, with TRBD1 matching 8 bases. The specimen was PBMCs or T cells enriched from blood (not recorded which). The sequence came from a woman in her forties or fifties who had recovered from COVID-19. Here the CDR3 DNA reads TGTGCCAGTAGTACCGGACAGGGCTTGAACACCGGGGAGCTGTTTTTT. Residues: CASSTGQGLNTGELFF.